This is a list of T cell receptor beta chains from one sample in a study of blood T cells in healthy people across ages. In TCRdb, the 5' RACE reads were re-called with MiXCR into one record per CDR3 protein. The sample yields about a million distinct CDR3 sequences, approximately 50% seen once. Sequences were obtained from blood. All receptors derive from a woman aged 60-75 years in good health. Both conserved end residues are part of each CDR3. D genes are given only for firm matches. Not all rows give a size; the values are once, few, many and, for expanded clones, a class.

j_call: TRBJ2-7
d_call: TRBD1
v_call: TRBV29-1
clone_size: few
cdr3_nt: TGCAGCGTTTTCCCAATCAACAGGGGCATCTCCGAGCAGTACTTC
cdr3_aa: CSVFPINRGISEQYF

j_call: TRBJ2-3
d_call: -
v_call: TRBV7-9
clone_size: -
cdr3_nt: TGTGCCAGCAGCGACACAGGGTTTACAGATACGCAGTATTTT
cdr3_aa: CASSDTGFTDTQYF

j_call: TRBJ1-2
d_call: -
v_call: TRBV18
clone_size: -
cdr3_nt: TGTGCCAGCTCACCTCGGACAGCGAATGGCTACACCTTC
cdr3_aa: CASSPRTANGYTF

j_call: TRBJ2-7
d_call: TRBD2
v_call: TRBV12-3/TRBV12-4
clone_size: -
cdr3_nt: TGTGCCAGCAGTTCGCGGGAGCCACCCTACGAGCAGTACTTC
cdr3_aa: CASSSREPPYEQYF

j_call: TRBJ2-7
d_call: TRBD2
v_call: TRBV20-1
clone_size: once
cdr3_nt: TGCAGTGCTGCTAGCGGGAGGGCCCCCTACGAGCAGTACTTC
cdr3_aa: CSAASGRAPYEQYF

j_call: TRBJ2-7
d_call: TRBD2
v_call: TRBV20-1
clone_size: few
cdr3_nt: TGCAGTGCCACCGGGACTAGCGGCCCCTACGAGCAGTACTTC
cdr3_aa: CSATGTSGPYEQYF

j_call: TRBJ1-6
d_call: -
v_call: TRBV25-1
clone_size: few
cdr3_nt: TGTGCCAGCAGTTTCACAGGGAGTAATTCACCCCTCCACTTT
cdr3_aa: CASSFTGSNSPLHF

j_call: TRBJ2-3
d_call: TRBD2
v_call: TRBV20-1
clone_size: -
cdr3_nt: TGCAGTGCTACCAGGACTAGCGTCGCAGATACGCAGTATTTT
cdr3_aa: CSATRTSVADTQYF

j_call: TRBJ2-1
d_call: TRBD2
v_call: TRBV20-1
clone_size: -
cdr3_nt: TGCAGTGCTAACCTAGCGGGAGGATTCGATGAGCAGTTCTTC
cdr3_aa: CSANLAGGFDEQFF

j_call: TRBJ2-4
d_call: -
v_call: TRBV6-5
clone_size: -
cdr3_nt: TGTGCCAGCAGTTACCGGGAATCGGTGGGCATTCAGTACTTC
cdr3_aa: CASSYRESVGIQYF

j_call: TRBJ2-6
d_call: -
v_call: TRBV6-2/TRBV6-3
clone_size: -
cdr3_nt: TGTGCCAGCAGGGACAGTGACTCTGGGGCCAACGTCCTGACTTTC
cdr3_aa: CASRDSDSGANVLTF

j_call: TRBJ2-7
d_call: -
v_call: TRBV6-2/TRBV6-3
clone_size: once
cdr3_nt: TGTGCCAGCAGTTACTCGGACATTTTCTACGAGCAGTACTTC
cdr3_aa: CASSYSDIFYEQYF

j_call: TRBJ1-5
d_call: TRBD1
v_call: TRBV28
clone_size: -
cdr3_nt: TGTGCCAGCAGTTTAGCCCCCGGGACAGGTCAGCCCCAGCATTTT
cdr3_aa: CASSLAPGTGQPQHF

j_call: TRBJ2-1
d_call: -
v_call: TRBV15
clone_size: few
cdr3_nt: TGTGCCACCAAAACCGAGGAGGGTTTTCCCAATGAGCAGTTCTTC
cdr3_aa: CATKTEEGFPNEQFF

j_call: TRBJ2-7
d_call: -
v_call: TRBV4-1
clone_size: few
cdr3_nt: TGCGCCAGCAGCCAAGCGGCCCAGAGCTCCTACGAGCAGTACTTC
cdr3_aa: CASSQAAQSSYEQYF

j_call: TRBJ2-5
d_call: -
v_call: TRBV25-1
clone_size: -
cdr3_nt: TGTGCCAGCAGTCCGCTACAGGGTGGGGGAGAGACCCAGTACTTC
cdr3_aa: CASSPLQGGGETQYF

j_call: TRBJ2-3
d_call: -
v_call: TRBV28
clone_size: few
cdr3_nt: TGTGCCAGCAGTCCCTCCTTGGCAGATACGCAGTATTTT
cdr3_aa: CASSPSLADTQYF